This entry features one T cell receptor (beta chain) sequence. It has no known antigen specificity. The sample holds no much larger clone one base away, and base qualities are not on file. This specimen comes from a study of T cell changes during pregnancy in multiple sclerosis (dated by TCRdb to about 2019). Some background on the complete study: The study looked at changes in the T cell repertoire across pregnancy in women with multiple sclerosis.

The library was made by the immunoSEQ multiplex PCR assay. TCRdb obtained this table from immuneACCESS and retained in-frame rearrangements with V and J assigned. These tables miss some clones; where compared with another copy, unresolved V genes account for less than half of the shortfall, and the remainder is unexplained. For this sample the table gives about 64,000 clones, of which around 91% were detected only once. The top ten clones comprise less than 2.5% of the sample. Including cysteine and phenylalanine, the CDR3 has 13 amino acids. The retained sequence is limited to the CDR3, 39 bases, with the frame set at the first base. Trimming at the junction amounts to 8 bases on V and 1 base on J, and the germline ends lie 14 bases apart. The CDR1 and CDR2 encoded by the germline V gene are SQVTM and ANQGSEA.

Sequenced here: peripheral blood, sampled in the second trimester of pregnancy. The sequence was collected from a female donor in good health, enrolled as a control in a pregnancy study. This chain is built from TRBV29-1 and TRBJ1-1; no confident D gene assignment can be made. This receptor has the CDR3 CSSPGPKNTEAFF. In nucleotides, the sequence is TGCAGCTCCCCGGGTCCCAAGAACACTGAAGCTTTCTTT.